Sequencing of this T cell receptor beta chain was carried out in a study of T cells in Graves' hyperthyroidism and ophthalmopathy (dated by TCRdb to about 2019). Looking at the study overall: Peripheral blood was sampled at the time of initial diagnosis, prior to any treatment. According to the paper, TCR Vbeta CDR3 sequencing was carried out on roughly 130 peripheral blood samples, which came from under 50 ophthalmopathy, around 74 hyperthyroidism and roughly 17 progressor patients. For training and testing, the roughly 93 patients in the discovery cohort were randomly divided in a 7:3 ratio. To identify distinguishing TCR V-J signatures, a discovery cohort of 90 to 100 patients was used, comprising 40 to 45 with Graves' ophthalmopathy and around 60 with stable Graves' hyperthyroidism. An independent validation cohort of 18 to 20 hyperthyroidism patients and approximately 16 patients who later progressed to ophthalmopathy tested prospective prediction of ophthalmopathy. The study also compared thyroid tissue and blood T-cell repertoires from a handful of Graves' hyperthyroidism patients. After blood sampling, hyperthyroidism patients were treated with methimazole at a starting dose of 30 mg daily, and ophthalmopathy patients were treated with high-dose intravenous methylprednisolone. Overall study outcomes, separate from this receptor: Most expanded thyroid clonotypes (frequency above 0.001) were also detected in blood, suggesting blood repertoires may reflect thyroid immune responses. In validation, the model predicted progression to ophthalmopathy with approximately 71% sensitivity and 72.22% specificity, a median of 6.5 months before onset. Sample size was not statistically predetermined, and investigators were not blinded to group allocation. Ophthalmopathy was separated from stable hyperthyroidism by a 13 V-J signature model, with approximately 85% sensitivity and roughly 81% specificity obtained in cross-validation and 80%/75% obtained in testing.

The CDR3 spans 14 residues, from the cysteine through the phenylalanine. Only CDR3 DNA is held: 42 bases, read in frame from base 1. V loses 4 bases, J loses 7 bases, and the germline ends lie 15 bases apart. Based on the germline V gene, the CDR1 and CDR2 sequences are SGHTA and FQGTGA. The TCR beta CDR3 regions were amplified from the RNA transcripts. For the first round of RT-PCR on the TCR CDR3, the HTBI primer set was used together with the Qiagen OneStep RT-PCR kit. Libraries were constructed in a second round of multiplex PCR, after which size selection and purification were performed. The libraries were sequenced on an Illumina HiSeq2000 using paired-end 100 bp reads. Turning to the authors' computational methods: SOAPnuke was used to process the raw data, with reads discarded if the reads contained adapters or uncalled bases, had a mean Phred below 15, or lacked an exact constant-primer or identifier match. High-quality paired reads were merged using COPE v1.2.5, and each unique nucleotide sequence was defined as a clonotype. Clonotypes were aligned to IMGT TRBV, TRBD and TRBJ reference segments using MiTCR v1.1. The analysis included only V-J combinations with a frequency above 0.0001, which together covered approximately 99% of the repertoires. A TCS score was defined as the ratio of F50 (clonal expansion) to E x V (chaos), with BLOSUM62-based TCRdist applied between CDR3 peptides within each V-J. Welch's t-statistics and random forest reduced roughly 500 V-J features to around 14, which were used in a naive Bayes classifier (R e1071). In TCRdb, the public reads were trimmed at Q25 with fastp and aligned with MiXCR, with productive beta chains retained. Each CDR3 protein appears once, grouped with its most common genes and DNA. The V and J calls shown here were made by TCRdb, not taken from the authors' results. The table for this sample lists 500,000 to 750,000 distinct CDR3 sequences; more than 13% of them were counted only once. The ten top clones hold over 6% of the sample.

Ophthalmopathy patients had moderately to severely active disease, Clinical Activity Score of at least 3, NOSPECS grade of at least 4, and duration under 3 months. Patients with uncontrolled infections, other autoimmune diseases, pregnancy or lactation were excluded. Diagnoses relied on clinical symptoms, serum thyroxine and TRAb, thyroid ultrasound and orbital computed tomography. PBMCs were isolated from around 10 ml of fresh peripheral blood by Ficoll-Paque density gradient centrifugation. Total RNA was extracted using Trizol reagent, and RNA quality was assessed on an Agilent 2100 Bioanalyzer. For this clonotype: No antigen is known for it. No base-level quality is on record; no much larger clone is a single base apart.

The rearrangement joined TRBV7-3 to TRBJ2-3, with the D call perhaps TRBD1 or TRBD2, each one matching 6 bases. This TCR was recovered from a woman under 30 with Graves' ophthalmopathy. The sample consisted of blood. This receptor has the CDR3 CASSSVGGAHTQYF. The nucleotide sequence reads as follows: TGTGCCAGCAGCTCTGTCGGGGGCGCCCATACGCAGTATTTT. The variable domain in full, with residues beyond the CDR3 obtained from the reference TRBV7-3 and TRBJ2-3 genes, is GAGVSQTPSNKVTEKGKYVELRCDPISGHTALYWYRQSLGQGPEFLIYFQGTGAADDSGLPNDRFFAVRPEGSVSTLKIQRTERGDSAVYLCASSSVGGAHTQYFGPGTRLTVL.